These T cell receptor beta chains were read from a single sample in a study of blood T cell repertoires in COVID-19. Clones were read by immunoSEQ multiplex PCR, and TCRdb kept only the in-frame ones, dropping some. The table lists approximately 120,000 clones, 84% of them singletons. The sequencing sample was made of peripheral blood. All receptors come from a woman over 75 with active or convalescent COVID-19. Each CDR3 is given with its conserved first and last residue. A D gene is named only where the DNA matches it firmly. The size entry is marked missing in some rows and otherwise reads once, few, many or a size class.

TRBD1	TRBV18	TRBJ2-6	NA	TGTGCCAGCTCGCGGGACAGGCTAGGATCTGGGGCCAACGTCCTGACTTTC	CASSRDRLGSGANVLTF
TRBD1	TRBV5-1	TRBJ2-4	NA	TGCGCCAACCAGAGGGACAGGGGACAACTCGAGCCCAAAAACATTCAGTACTTC	CANQRDRGQLEPKNIQYF
TRBD2	TRBV3-1/TRBV3-2	TRBJ2-7	NA	TGTGCCAGCAGCCAAGAAAGGACTAGCGGGAGGATTTACGAGCAGTACTTC	CASSQERTSGRIYEQYF
NA	TRBV19	TRBJ1-5	NA	TGTGCCAGTAGTATCCAGGGAGGCCAGCCCCAGCATTTT	CASSIQGGQPQHF
NA	TRBV11-3	TRBJ2-1	NA	TGTGCCAGCAGCTTAGAGGCAGGGGTGAATGAGCAGTTCTTC	CASSLEAGVNEQFF
NA	TRBV10-2	TRBJ1-2	NA	TGCGCCAGCAATACAGGACATGTTAACTATGGCTACACCTTC	CASNTGHVNYGYTF
NA	TRBV11-3	TRBJ1-1	NA	TGTGCCAGCAGCCCCGTCCGGGGGGAGAACACTGAAGCTTTCTTT	CASSPVRGENTEAFF
NA	TRBV11-2	TRBJ2-2	NA	TGTGCCAGCAGCAACCCGGGGATCGGGGAGCTGTTTTTT	CASSNPGIGELFF
NA	TRBV2	TRBJ2-5	NA	TGTGCCAGCAGTGGACAGCTCCGGGAGACCCAGTACTTC	CASSGQLRETQYF
TRBD1	TRBV19	TRBJ2-1	NA	TGTGCCAGTAAAGGGGAGACCTGGACAGGGGCCTACAATGAGCAGTTCTTC	CASKGETWTGAYNEQFF
TRBD2	TRBV7-6	TRBJ2-7	NA	TGTGCCAGCAGCTCTGGACTAGCGGGAGTCTCCGACGAGCAGTACTTC	CASSSGLAGVSDEQYF
NA	TRBV4-1	TRBJ2-7	NA	TGCGCCAGCCGCCTGACCGGGGAGCGCGAGCAGTACTTC	CASRLTGEREQYF
TRBD1	TRBV19	TRBJ2-5	NA	TGTGCCAGCTGCACCAGGGGGCGAGAGGAGACCCAGTACTTC	CASCTRGREETQYF
TRBD1	TRBV18	TRBJ2-7	NA	TGTGCCAGCTCACCACCGGGGCCGGGACAGGGCGCCTACGAGCAGTACTTC	CASSPPGPGQGAYEQYF
NA	TRBV10-3	TRBJ2-5	NA	TGTGCCACAAACGCCGGGGGAGGAGAGACCCAGTACTTC	CATNAGGGETQYF
NA	TRBV5-1	TRBJ1-1	NA	TGCGCCAGCAGCCCAACCCAGGGTTGGAACACTGAAGCTTTCTTT	CASSPTQGWNTEAFF
NA	TRBV28	TRBJ1-2	NA	TGTGCCAGCAGTTTGTGGCAGGGGACCAACATTGGTGGCTACACCTTC	CASSLWQGTNIGGYTF
NA	TRBV29-1	TRBJ2-7	few	TGCAGCGTTGAAGATCTTTTCGGGGACGAGCAGTACTTC	CSVEDLFGDEQYF
TRBD2	TRBV19	TRBJ2-7	NA	TGTGCCAGTAGTATGGGCACTAGCGGGAGCCACGAGCAGTACTTC	CASSMGTSGSHEQYF
NA	TRBV18	TRBJ1-5	few	TGTGCCAGCTCCCGCGGACAGACCCGCAATCAGCCCCAGCATTTT	CASSRGQTRNQPQHF
TRBD2	TRBV19	TRBJ2-3	few	TGTGCCAGTAGTATTGCGGCAGGACTAGCGGGAGATACGCAGTATTTT	CASSIAAGLAGDTQYF
TRBD2	TRBV27	TRBJ2-7	NA	TGTGCCAGCAGACGCACTAGCGGGAGTGTCGCGCAGTACTTC	CASRRTSGSVAQYF
TRBD2	TRBV20-1	TRBJ2-1	NA	TGCAGTGCTAGTTCTAGCGGGAAAGGGTCCTACAATGAGCAGTTCTTC	CSASSSGKGSYNEQFF
NA	TRBV29-1	TRBJ2-1	once	TGCAGCGTGACCGGGACAGCCTTCCGCGGGACTGTTGAGCAGTTCTTC	CSVTGTAFRGTVEQFF
TRBD2	TRBV6-4	TRBJ2-5	NA	TGTGCCAGCAGTGACTCTACTAGCGGGGAAGAGACCCAGTACTTC	CASSDSTSGEETQYF
NA	TRBV12-3/TRBV12-4	TRBJ2-2	NA	TGTGCCAGCCTAGACTTGAACACCGGGGAGCTGTTTTTT	CASLDLNTGELFF
NA	TRBV4-2	TRBJ2-3	NA	TGTGCCAGCAGCCAAGACCGGGGGACAGATACGCAGTATTTT	CASSQDRGTDTQYF
TRBD1	TRBV5-3	TRBJ2-1	NA	TGTGCCAGAAGCTTGGCCACAGGGGGCCGTCGCAATGAGCAGTTCTTC	CARSLATGGRRNEQFF
TRBD1	TRBV28	TRBJ2-7	NA	TGTGCCAGCTGTCCAGGGGGCTACAACGAGCAGTACTTC	CASCPGGYNEQYF
TRBD2	TRBV11-2	TRBJ2-7	NA	TGTGCCAGCAGCTTGAGCTCTGGAGGGACTAGCTCCTACGAGCAGTACTTC	CASSLSSGGTSSYEQYF
NA	TRBV3-1/TRBV3-2	TRBJ1-5	NA	TGTGCCAGCAGCCAAGGAGGGGGATGGGGCAATCAGCCCCAGCATTTT	CASSQGGGWGNQPQHF
TRBD2	TRBV15	TRBJ2-1	NA	TGTGCCACCAGCAGAGGGGAGACTAGCGGGAGGTTGGATGAGCAGTTCTTC	CATSRGETSGRLDEQFF
NA	TRBV5-1	TRBJ2-3	NA	TGCGCCAGCAGCTTGAGGGACCAGGGGCCCACAGATACGCAGTATTTT	CASSLRDQGPTDTQYF
NA	TRBV28	TRBJ1-5	NA	TGTGCCAGCAGTTTGCCCCAATTCACATTTAGCAATCAGCCCCAGCATTTT	CASSLPQFTFSNQPQHF
NA	TRBV25-1	TRBJ1-2	once	TGTGCCAGCCTATCCCCGGGAAACTATGGCTACACCTTC	CASLSPGNYGYTF
NA	TRBV19	TRBJ2-2	NA	TGTGCCAGTACCATAGCCCCCGGCAACACCGGGGAGCTGTTTTTT	CASTIAPGNTGELFF
TRBD2	TRBV4-2	TRBJ2-3	NA	TGTGCCAGCAGCCAAGGCGGGGGGGGCTCAGATACGCAGTATTTT	CASSQGGGGSDTQYF
TRBD1	TRBV3-1/TRBV3-2	TRBJ1-2	NA	TGTGCCAGCAGCCAAGGACAGGGGGCAAATGGCTACACCTTC	CASSQGQGANGYTF
NA	TRBV5-1	TRBJ2-3	NA	TGCGCCAGCAGCACCGGACAGCGCACAGATACGCAGTATTTT	CASSTGQRTDTQYF
NA	TRBV27	TRBJ2-2	NA	TGTGCCAGCACCTTTAGGGACATAAACACCGGGGAGCTGTTTTTT	CASTFRDINTGELFF
NA	TRBV28	TRBJ1-6	few	TGTGCCAGCAGTTTACCCGACAGCTTCTATAATTCACCCCTCCACTTT	CASSLPDSFYNSPLHF
NA	TRBV7-2	TRBJ1-5	NA	TGTGCCAGCAGCTTGACAGGTAATCAGCCCCAGCATTTT	CASSLTGNQPQHF
NA	TRBV3-1/TRBV3-2	TRBJ2-2	NA	TGTGCCAGCAGCCCCAGGGCAGCGAACACCGGGGAGCTGTTTTTT	CASSPRAANTGELFF
NA	TRBV7-2	TRBJ1-2	NA	TGTGCCAGCAGCCCCAGCCCCAACAGGGAGGGCTACACCTTC	CASSPSPNREGYTF